The next 13 T cell receptor beta chains were all read from a single sample in a study of control samples from healthy donors and cancer patients. Repertoires were generated with immunoSEQ multiplex PCR, while TCRdb's copy carries only in-frame clones and drops some. The table has about 79,000 clones, approximately 93% seen once; the top ten hold roughly 1.3%. Sequencing input: PBMCs. Receptors originate from a woman aged 40 to 50 with lung cancer.

The chain links TRBV2 to TRBJ1-5; D is ambiguous. There are 15 residues in the CDR3. Germline CDR1 is SNHLY and CDR2 is FYNNEI. V was clipped by 2 bases and J by 4 bases, with 12 bases between them. CDR3 residues: CASSERSAVNQPQHF. The CDR3 bases are TGTGCCAGCAGTGAACGGTCGGCTGTTAATCAGCCCCAGCATTTT.

V is TRBV5-1 and J is TRBJ1-1; a possible D gene is TRBD1 (5 bases). The germline V gene has CDR1 SGHRS and CDR2 YFSETQ. This CDR3 is 15 amino acids long. Trimming removed 2 bases at V and 3 bases at J, with 14 bases between. The CDR3 DNA is TGCGCCAGCAGCTTTCAGGGCTTTGGGGACACTGAAGCTTTCTTT. It codes for CASSFQGFGDTEAFF.

The chain joins TRBV5-1 to TRBJ1-2, with TRBD1 as a possible D gene (6 bases). The CDR3 runs to 12 residues. V was pared by 0 bases and J by 12 bases, with 12 bases between. Germline V gene data show CDR1 as SGHRS and CDR2 as YFSETQ. Written as DNA, the CDR3 is TGCGCCAGCAGCTTGGCTGGGACAATCAACACCTTC. Its translation: CASSLAGTINTF.

This clone was seen once. The CDR3 sequence is CASSTGSPFNEQFF. CDR3 nucleotides: TGTGCCAGCAGTACCGGGTCCCCCTTCAATGAGCAGTTCTTC. The V call is TRBV6-5, the J call TRBJ2-1, with D uncertain. The germline V and J ends were trimmed by 5 bases and 6 bases, with 14 bases remaining between them. From germline, CDR1 is MNHEY and CDR2 SVGAGI. The CDR3 runs 14 residues.

This chain uses TRBV7-2 with TRBJ1-5, with TRBD1 as a possible D gene (6 bases). Germline CDR1 SGHTA, CDR2 FQGNSA. V lost 5 bases, J lost 7 bases, and 12 bases lay in between. This CDR3 is built from 13 residues. Here the CDR3 DNA reads TGTGCCAGCAGCCTGATTCAGGGGCAGCCCCAGCATTTT. As protein: CASSLIQGQPQHF.

V is TRBV6-5 and J is TRBJ1-1; the D is unclear. Trimming shortened V by 6 bases and J by 0 bases, and 8 bases separated the two germline ends. Germline loops: CDR1 MNHEY, CDR2 SVGAGI. The CDR3 is 13 amino acids. The CDR3 nucleotides are TGTGCCAGCAGGGAGTGGGTGAACACTGAAGCTTTCTTT. It codes for CASREWVNTEAFF.

The chain combines TRBV12-5 with TRBJ2-1, with TRBD1 identical over 8 bases. V was pared by 3 bases and J by 7 bases, with 5 bases of the junction left unmatched. CDR3 length: 14 amino acids. Germline CDR1 and CDR2: LGHNT and FRNRAP. The CDR3 bases are TGTGCTAGTGGTTTACAGGGGGGCAGGAATGAGCAGTTCTTC. Translating gives CASGLQGGRNEQFF.

The chain joins TRBV7-9 to TRBJ2-5; D is possibly TRBD2 (7 bases). V was cut by 2 bases and J by 5 bases, with 12 bases left in between. Germline V gene data show CDR1 as SEHNR and CDR2 as FQNEAQ (reference sequence). The CDR3 has 14 residues. This chain's CDR3 is CASSLRGGLETQYF. DNA for the CDR3: TGTGCCAGCAGCTTACGCGGGGGCCTGGAGACCCAGTACTTC.

The rearrangement joins TRBV27 to TRBJ1-2; 7 nucleotides match TRBD1. V trimming: 5 bases; J trimming: 0 bases; junction bases outside the gene matches: 9. Germline assignment: CDR1 MNHEY and CDR2 SMNVEV (reference sequence). This CDR3 has 16 residues. The CDR3 here is CASSHYRGPTNYGYTF. CDR3 DNA: TGTGCCAGCAGTCATTACAGGGGACCCACTAACTATGGCTACACCTTC.

The rearrangement uses TRBV27 and TRBJ2-5; 8 bases are shared with TRBD2. This CDR3 is 16 amino acids long. The V and J ends lost 2 bases and 2 bases, in that order; junction bases with no gene match: 7. Per germline, CDR1 MNHEY and CDR2 SMNVEV (reference sequence). The CDR3 DNA is TGTGCCAGCAGTTTAGAGCCAGCGGGGGATCAAGAGACCCAGTACTTC. Amino acids: CASSLEPAGDQETQYF.

This rearrangement joins TRBV5-1 to TRBJ2-7, with 10 bases aligning to TRBD2. Germline CDR1 SGHRS, CDR2 YFSETQ. The length of the CDR3 is 16 residues. Trimming took 0 bases from V and 5 from J; bases not matched to a gene: 8. CDR3 nucleotide sequence: TGCGCCAGCAGCTTGGCCAGATCGGGACTAGCGAACGAGCAGTACTTC. Translated, it gives CASSLARSGLANEQYF.

The chain carries TRBV5-1 and TRBJ1-1, with D perhaps TRBD1 (5 bases). The V and J ends lost 4 bases and 1 base respectively, with 14 bases between them. CDR3 length: 15 amino acids. The germline V gene has CDR1 SGHRS and CDR2 YFSETQ. The CDR3 DNA sequence: TGCGCCAGCAGCGTCGACAGAGAGCAGAACACTGAAGCTTTCTTT. Its translation: CASSVDREQNTEAFF.

This chain connects TRBV9 to TRBJ2-1; D is possibly TRBD2 (5 bases). This CDR3 region has 18 residues. V was trimmed by 2 bases and J by 0 bases, leaving 18 bases between them. From germline, CDR1 is SGDLS and CDR2 YYNGEE. The DNA for the CDR3 is TGTGCCAGCAGCGTTCGGGGATCGTACCTCAGCTCCTACAATGAGCAGTTCTTC. Its protein product is CASSVRGSYLSSYNEQFF.